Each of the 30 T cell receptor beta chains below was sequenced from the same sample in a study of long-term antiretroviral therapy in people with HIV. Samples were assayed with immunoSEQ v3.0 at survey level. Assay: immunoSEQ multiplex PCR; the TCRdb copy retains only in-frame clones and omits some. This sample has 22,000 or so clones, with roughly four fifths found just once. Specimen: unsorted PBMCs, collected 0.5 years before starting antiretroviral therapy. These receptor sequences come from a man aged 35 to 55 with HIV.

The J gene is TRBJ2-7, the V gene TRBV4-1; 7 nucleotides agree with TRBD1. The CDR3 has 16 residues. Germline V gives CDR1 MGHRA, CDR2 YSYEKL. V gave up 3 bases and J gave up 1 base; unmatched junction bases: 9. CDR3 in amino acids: CASSQERTGKSYEQYF. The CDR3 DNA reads TGCGCCAGCAGCCAGGAGCGGACAGGAAAATCCTACGAGCAGTACTTC.

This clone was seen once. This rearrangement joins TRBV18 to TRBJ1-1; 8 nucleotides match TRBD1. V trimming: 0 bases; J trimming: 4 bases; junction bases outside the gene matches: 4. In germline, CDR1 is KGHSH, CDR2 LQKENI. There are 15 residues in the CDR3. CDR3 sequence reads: CASSPPGTGGTEAFF. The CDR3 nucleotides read TGTGCCAGCTCACCACCGGGGACAGGAGGCACTGAAGCTTTCTTT.

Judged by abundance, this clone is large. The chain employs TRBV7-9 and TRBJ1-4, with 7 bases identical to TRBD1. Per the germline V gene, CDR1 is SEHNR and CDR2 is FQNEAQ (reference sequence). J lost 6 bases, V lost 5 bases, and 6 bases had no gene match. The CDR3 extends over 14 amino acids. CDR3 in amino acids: CASSTPGQHEKLFF. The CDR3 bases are TGTGCCAGCAGCACCCCGGGACAGCATGAAAAACTGTTTTTT.

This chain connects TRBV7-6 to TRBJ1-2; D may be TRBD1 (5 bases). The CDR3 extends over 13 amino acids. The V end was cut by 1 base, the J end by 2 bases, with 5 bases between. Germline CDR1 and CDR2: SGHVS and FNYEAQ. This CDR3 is CASSLGQNYGYTF. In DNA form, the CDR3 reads TGTGCCAGCAGCTTAGGACAGAACTATGGCTACACCTTC.

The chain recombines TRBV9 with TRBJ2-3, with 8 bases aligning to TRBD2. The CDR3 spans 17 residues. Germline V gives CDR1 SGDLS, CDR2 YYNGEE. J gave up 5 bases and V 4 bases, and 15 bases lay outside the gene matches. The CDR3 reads CASSPLLIGGAKDTQYF. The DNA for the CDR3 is TGTGCCAGCAGCCCCCTTCTTATCGGGGGGGCCAAAGATACGCAGTATTTT. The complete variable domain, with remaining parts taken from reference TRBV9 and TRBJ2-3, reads DSGVTQTPKHLITATGQRVTLRCSPRSGDLSVYWYQQSLDQGLQFLIQYYNGEERAKGNILERFSAQQFPDLHSELNLSSLELGDSALYFCASSPLLIGGAKDTQYFGPGTRLTVL.

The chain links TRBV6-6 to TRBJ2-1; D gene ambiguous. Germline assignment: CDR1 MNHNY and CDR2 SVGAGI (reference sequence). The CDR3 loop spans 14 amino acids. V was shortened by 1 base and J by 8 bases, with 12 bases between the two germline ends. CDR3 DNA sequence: TGTGCCAGCAGTTACTTCTGGACGCCCGATGAGCAGTTCTTC. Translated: CASSYFWTPDEQFF.

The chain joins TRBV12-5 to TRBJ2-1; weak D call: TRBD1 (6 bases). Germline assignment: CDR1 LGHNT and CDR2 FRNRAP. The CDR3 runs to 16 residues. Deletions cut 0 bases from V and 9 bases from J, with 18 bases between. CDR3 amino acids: CASGLVLGQTQGEQFF. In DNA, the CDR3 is TGTGCTAGTGGTTTGGTACTGGGACAAACCCAAGGTGAGCAGTTCTTC.

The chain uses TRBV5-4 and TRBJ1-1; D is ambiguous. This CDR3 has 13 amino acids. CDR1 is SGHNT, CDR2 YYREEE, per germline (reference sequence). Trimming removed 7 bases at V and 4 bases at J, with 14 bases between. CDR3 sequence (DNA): TGTGCCAGCGGAGGACTGGGAGGCACTGAAGCTTTCTTT. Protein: CASGGLGGTEAFF.

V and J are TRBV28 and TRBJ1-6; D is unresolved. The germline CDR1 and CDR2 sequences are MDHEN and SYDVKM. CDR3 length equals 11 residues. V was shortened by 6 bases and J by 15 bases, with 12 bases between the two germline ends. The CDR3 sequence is CASSISYHLHF. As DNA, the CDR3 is TGTGCCAGCAGCATATCCTACCACCTCCACTTT.

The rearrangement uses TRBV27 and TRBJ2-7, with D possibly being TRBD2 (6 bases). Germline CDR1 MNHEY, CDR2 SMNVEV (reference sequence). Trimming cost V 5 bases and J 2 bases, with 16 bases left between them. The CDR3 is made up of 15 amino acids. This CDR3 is CASSIRPEGTYEQYF. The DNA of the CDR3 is TGTGCCAGCAGTATTCGACCGGAGGGCACCTACGAGCAGTACTTC.

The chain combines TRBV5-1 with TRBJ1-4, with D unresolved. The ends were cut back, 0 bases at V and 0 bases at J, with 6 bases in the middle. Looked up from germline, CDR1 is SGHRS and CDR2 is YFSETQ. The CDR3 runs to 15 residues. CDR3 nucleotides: TGCGCCAGCAGCTTGGAGCAAGCAACTAATGAAAAACTGTTTTTT. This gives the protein CASSLEQATNEKLFF.

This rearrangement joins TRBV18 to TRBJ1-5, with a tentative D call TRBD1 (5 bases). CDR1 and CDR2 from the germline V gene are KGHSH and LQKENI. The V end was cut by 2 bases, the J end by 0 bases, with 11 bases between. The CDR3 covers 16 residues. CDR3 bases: TGTGCCAGCTCACCAGGGGCAGTCTATAGCAATCAGCCCCAGCATTTT. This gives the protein CASSPGAVYSNQPQHF.

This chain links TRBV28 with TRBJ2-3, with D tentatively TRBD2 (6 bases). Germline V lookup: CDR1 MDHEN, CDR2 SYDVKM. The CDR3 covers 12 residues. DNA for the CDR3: TGTGGCGTCGGGGACTGGACGGATACGCAGTATTTT. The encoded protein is CGVGDWTDTQYF.

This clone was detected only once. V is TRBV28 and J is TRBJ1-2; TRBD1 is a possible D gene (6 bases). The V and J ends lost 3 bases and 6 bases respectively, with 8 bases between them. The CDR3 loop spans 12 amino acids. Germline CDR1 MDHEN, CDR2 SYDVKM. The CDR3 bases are TGTGCCAGCAGTTTTAGGGGGAATGGCTACACCTTC. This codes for CASSFRGNGYTF.

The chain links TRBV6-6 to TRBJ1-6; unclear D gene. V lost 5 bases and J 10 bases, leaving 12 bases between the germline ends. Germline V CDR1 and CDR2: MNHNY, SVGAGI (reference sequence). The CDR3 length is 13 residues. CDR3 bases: TGTGCCAGCAGTGCAAAAGGTTGGTCACCCCTCCACTTT. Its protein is CASSAKGWSPLHF.

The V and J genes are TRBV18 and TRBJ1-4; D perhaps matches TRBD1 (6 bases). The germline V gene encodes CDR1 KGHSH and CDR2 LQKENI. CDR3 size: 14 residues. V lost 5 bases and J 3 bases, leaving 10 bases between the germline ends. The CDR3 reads CASSVQGSNEKLFF. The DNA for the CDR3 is TGTGCCAGCTCAGTACAGGGATCTAATGAAAAACTGTTTTTT.

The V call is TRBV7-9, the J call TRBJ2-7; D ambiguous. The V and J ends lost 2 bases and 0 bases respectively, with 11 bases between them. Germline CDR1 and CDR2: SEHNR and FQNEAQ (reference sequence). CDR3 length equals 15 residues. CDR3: CASSLTRLGSYEQYF. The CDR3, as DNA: TGTGCCAGCAGCTTAACGAGACTGGGCTCCTACGAGCAGTACTTC.

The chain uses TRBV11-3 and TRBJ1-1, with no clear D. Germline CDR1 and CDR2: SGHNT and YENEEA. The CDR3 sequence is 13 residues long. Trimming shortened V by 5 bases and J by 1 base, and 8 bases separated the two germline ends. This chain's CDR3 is CASSPAGNTEAFF. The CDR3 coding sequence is TGTGCCAGCAGCCCGGCAGGGAACACTGAAGCTTTCTTT.

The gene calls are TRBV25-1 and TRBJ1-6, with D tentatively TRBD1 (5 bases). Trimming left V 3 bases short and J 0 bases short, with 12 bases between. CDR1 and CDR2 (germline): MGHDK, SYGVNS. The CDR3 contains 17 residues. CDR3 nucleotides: TGTGCCAGCAGTGACAGAGTGGGGCCCTCCTATAATTCACCCCTCCACTTT. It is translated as CASSDRVGPSYNSPLHF.

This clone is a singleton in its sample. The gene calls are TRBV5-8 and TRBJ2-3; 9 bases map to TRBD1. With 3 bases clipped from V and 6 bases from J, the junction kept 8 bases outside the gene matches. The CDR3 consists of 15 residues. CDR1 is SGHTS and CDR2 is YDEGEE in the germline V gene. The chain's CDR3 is CASSSTGGTWDTQYF. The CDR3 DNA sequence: TGTGCCAGCAGCTCGACAGGGGGGACATGGGATACGCAGTATTTT.

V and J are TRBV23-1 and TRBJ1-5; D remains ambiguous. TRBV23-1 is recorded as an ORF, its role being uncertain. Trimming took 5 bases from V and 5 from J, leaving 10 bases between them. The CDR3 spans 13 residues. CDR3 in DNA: TGCGCCAGCAGTAACAGAAAGGATCAGCCCCAGCATTTT. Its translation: CASSNRKDQPQHF.

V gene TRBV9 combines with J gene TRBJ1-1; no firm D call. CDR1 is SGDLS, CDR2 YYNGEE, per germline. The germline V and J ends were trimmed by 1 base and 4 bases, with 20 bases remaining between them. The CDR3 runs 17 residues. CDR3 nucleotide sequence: TGTGCCAGCAGCGTATTCCCCGGGCCTTCTGGGAGCACTGAAGCTTTCTTT. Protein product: CASSVFPGPSGSTEAFF.

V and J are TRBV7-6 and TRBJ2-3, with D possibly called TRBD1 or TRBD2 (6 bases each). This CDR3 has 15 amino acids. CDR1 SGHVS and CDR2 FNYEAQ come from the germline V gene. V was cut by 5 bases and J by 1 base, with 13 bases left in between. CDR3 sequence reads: CASSPSRGRTDTQYF. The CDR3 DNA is TGTGCCAGCAGCCCTAGCCGGGGGCGCACAGATACGCAGTATTTT. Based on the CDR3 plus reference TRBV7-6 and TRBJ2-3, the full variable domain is GAGVSQSPRYKVTKRGQDVALRCDPISGHVSLYWYRQALGQGPEFLTYFNYEAQQDKSGLPNDRFSAERPEGSISTLTIQRTEQRDSAMYRCASSPSRGRTDTQYFGPGTRLTVL.

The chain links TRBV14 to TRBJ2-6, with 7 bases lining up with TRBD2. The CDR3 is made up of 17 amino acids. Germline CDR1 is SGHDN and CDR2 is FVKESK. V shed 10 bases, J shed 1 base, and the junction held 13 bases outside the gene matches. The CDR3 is CATRGVLCDSGANVLTF. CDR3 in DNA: TGTGCCACCCGGGGGGTTCTTTGCGATTCTGGGGCCAACGTCCTGACTTTC.

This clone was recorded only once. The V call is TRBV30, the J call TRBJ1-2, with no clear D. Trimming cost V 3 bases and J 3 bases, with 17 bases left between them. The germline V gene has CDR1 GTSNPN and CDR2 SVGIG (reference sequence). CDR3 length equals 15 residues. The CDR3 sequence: CAWRLGPLLHYGYTF. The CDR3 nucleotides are TGTGCCTGGAGGCTGGGTCCCCTCCTCCACTATGGCTACACCTTC.

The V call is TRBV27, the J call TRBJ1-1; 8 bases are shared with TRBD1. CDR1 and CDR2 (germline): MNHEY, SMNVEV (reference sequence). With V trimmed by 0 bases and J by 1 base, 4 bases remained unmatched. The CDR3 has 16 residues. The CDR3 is CASSLSIQGGNTEAFF. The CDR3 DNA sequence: TGTGCCAGCAGTTTATCGATACAGGGGGGGAACACTGAAGCTTTCTTT.

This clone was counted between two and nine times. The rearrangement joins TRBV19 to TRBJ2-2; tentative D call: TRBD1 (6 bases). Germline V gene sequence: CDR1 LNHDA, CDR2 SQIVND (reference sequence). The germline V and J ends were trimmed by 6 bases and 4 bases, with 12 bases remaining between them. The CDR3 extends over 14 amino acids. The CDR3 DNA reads TGTGCCAGTAGGGGGACAAGCCTCACCGGGGAGCTGTTTTTT. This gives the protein CASRGTSLTGELFF. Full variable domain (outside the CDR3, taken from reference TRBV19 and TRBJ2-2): DGGITQSPKYLFRKEGQNVTLSCEQNLNHDAMYWYRQDPGQGLRLIYYSQIVNDFQKGDIAEGYSVSREKKESFPLTVTSAQKNPTAFYLCASRGTSLTGELFFGEGSRLTVL.

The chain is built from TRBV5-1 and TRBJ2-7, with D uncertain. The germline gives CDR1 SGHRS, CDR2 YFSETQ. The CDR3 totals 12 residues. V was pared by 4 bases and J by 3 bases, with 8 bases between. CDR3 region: CASSPGGYEQYF. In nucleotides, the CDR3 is TGCGCCAGCAGCCCAGGTGGCTACGAGCAGTACTTC.

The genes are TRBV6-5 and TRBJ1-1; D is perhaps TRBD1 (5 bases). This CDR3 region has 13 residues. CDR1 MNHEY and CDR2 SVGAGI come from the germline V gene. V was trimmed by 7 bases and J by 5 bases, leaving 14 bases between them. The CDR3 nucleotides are TGTGCCAGCAAGGGACCCCGGGAAACTGAAGCTTTCTTT. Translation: CASKGPRETEAFF.

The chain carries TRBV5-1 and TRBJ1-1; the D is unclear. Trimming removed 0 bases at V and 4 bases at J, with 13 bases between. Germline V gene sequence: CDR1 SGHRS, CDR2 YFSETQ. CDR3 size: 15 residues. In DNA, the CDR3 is TGCGCCAGCAGCTTGGGCGGTAGGACGGGCACTGAAGCTTTCTTT. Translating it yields CASSLGGRTGTEAFF.